This record covers a single T cell receptor (beta chain). V was pared by 4 bases and J by 5 bases, with 5 bases of the junction left unmatched. The CDR3 contains 15 residues. The germline V gene has CDR1 SGHDT and CDR2 YYEEEE. The source of the sample is a study of blood T cell repertoires in COVID-19. Overall study context: T cells, B-cell-depleted T cells, or PBMCs supplied cDNA or gDNA.

Sequencing used immunoSEQ multiplex PCR; TCRdb keeps in-frame clones, though not all of them. The repertoire consists of 250,000 or so clones, with over 65% occurring once and the leading ten covering 3% to 3.5%. The specimen sequenced was peripheral blood. V usage is TRBV5-6 and J usage is TRBJ2-1; TRBD2 agrees at 11 bases. The receptor comes from a woman of 80 years or more with acute or convalescent COVID-19. This CDR3 is CASSHSGRANNEQFF. Written as DNA, the CDR3 is TGTGCCAGCAGCCATAGCGGGAGGGCGAACAATGAGCAGTTCTTC.